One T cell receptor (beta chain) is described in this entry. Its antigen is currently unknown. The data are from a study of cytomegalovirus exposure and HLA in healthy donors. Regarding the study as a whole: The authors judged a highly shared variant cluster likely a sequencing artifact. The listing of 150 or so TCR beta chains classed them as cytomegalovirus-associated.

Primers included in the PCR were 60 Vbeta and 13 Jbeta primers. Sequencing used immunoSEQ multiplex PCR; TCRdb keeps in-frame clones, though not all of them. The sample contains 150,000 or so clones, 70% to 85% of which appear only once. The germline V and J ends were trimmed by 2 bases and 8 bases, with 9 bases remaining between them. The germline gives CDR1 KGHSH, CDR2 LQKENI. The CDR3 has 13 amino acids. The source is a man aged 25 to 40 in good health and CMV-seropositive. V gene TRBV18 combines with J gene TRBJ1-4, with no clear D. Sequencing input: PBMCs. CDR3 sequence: CASSPMSREKLFF. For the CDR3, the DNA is TGTGCCAGCTCACCAATGAGTCGGGAAAAACTGTTTTTT.